Given below is one T cell receptor (beta chain) in context. Trimming at V came to 4 bases and at J to 5 bases, leaving 4 bases not matched to a gene. CDR3 length: 13 residues. These data come from a study of blood T cell repertoires in COVID-19. Turning to the study itself: Sample material is recorded as cDNA or gDNA derived from T cells, B-cell-depleted T cells, or PBMCs.

The protocol was immunoSEQ multiplex PCR, while the TCRdb copy is restricted to in-frame clones and leaves out a portion. The repertoire holds nearly 200,000 clones, with approximately 86% as singletons. The J gene is TRBJ2-5, the V gene TRBV12-3 or TRBV12-4, with 7 bases identical to TRBD1. Input material: peripheral blood. This TCR derives from a man between 60 and 75 years old with COVID-19, enrolled during active disease. The chain's CDR3 is CASSYRGRETQYF. CDR3 sequence (DNA): TGTGCCAGCAGTTACAGGGGTCGGGAGACCCAGTACTTC.